What follows are 22 T cell receptor beta chains derived from one specimen sequenced in a study of human thymus T cells. Using immunoSEQ multiplex PCR, the repertoire was profiled, and TCRdb retains in-frame clones only, with some absent. The sample includes about 78,000 clones, approximately 96% seen only once; the top ten take roughly 0.031%. Resections that were taken during corrective heart surgery supplied the thymus tissue. The sequencing input was thymus tissue. These receptors were taken from a boy under two years old with a congenital heart defect but otherwise immunologically healthy.

Only one count was recorded for this clone. The V and J genes are TRBV23-1 and TRBJ1-6; D is unresolved. TRBV23-1 is known as an ORF, though its function is uncertain. The CDR3 consists of 20 residues. The V end lost 2 bases, the J end lost 6 bases, and 26 bases lay between the germline ends. For the CDR3, the DNA is TGCGCCAGCAGTCAACCCTGCGAACCAAGATCCGGGAGTCTTAATTCACCCCTCCACTTT. Translation: CASSQPCEPRSGSLNSPLHF.

The CDR3 DNA sequence: TGTGCCAGCAGCCATGATCCGGGACGGCACAATGAGCAGTTCTTC. It specifies CASSHDPGRHNEQFF. The chain has TRBV4-2 and TRBJ2-1, with D possibly called TRBD1 or TRBD2 (5 bases each). Trimming left V 3 bases short and J 5 bases short, with 14 bases between. CDR3 length: 15 residues. Germline V lookup: CDR1 LGHNA, CDR2 YNFKEQ.

This clone showed up just a few times. The chain has TRBV18 and TRBJ2-7, with D possibly being TRBD1 (5 bases). CDR1 is KGHSH, CDR2 LQKENI, per germline. This CDR3 is 14 amino acids long. V lost 0 bases and J 9 bases, leaving 15 bases between the germline ends. The CDR3 is CASSPPDIPEGQYF. CDR3 nucleotides: TGTGCCAGCTCACCACCGGACATCCCGGAAGGGCAGTACTTC.

The rearrangement links TRBV5-1 to TRBJ2-7, with D possibly being TRBD1 or TRBD2 (5 bases each). CDR1 and CDR2 from the germline V gene are SGHRS and YFSETQ. Trimming took 4 bases from V and 2 from J, leaving 16 bases between them. This CDR3 region has 15 residues. The CDR3 sequence: CASSERGVDPYEQYF. The DNA of the CDR3 is TGCGCCAGCAGCGAGAGAGGGGTAGATCCCTACGAGCAGTACTTC.

This chain uses TRBV28 with TRBJ2-2; 8 bases align to TRBD1. The trim removed 6 bases at V and 1 base at J, leaving 4 bases unmatched. This CDR3 region has 15 residues. Looked up from germline, CDR1 is MDHEN and CDR2 is SYDVKM. For the CDR3, the DNA is TGTGCCAGCAGCTTCGGGACAGGGAACACCGGGGAGCTGTTTTTT. Protein product: CASSFGTGNTGELFF.

The chain carries TRBV5-1 and TRBJ1-2; D uncertain. Between the trimmed V and J ends, which lost 3 bases and 5 bases, there was a span of 8 bases. The CDR3 runs to 12 residues. Germline values: CDR1 SGHRS, CDR2 YFSETQ. The CDR3 sequence is CASSWNQYGYTF. CDR3 in DNA: TGCGCCAGCAGCTGGAACCAATATGGCTACACCTTC.

The chain couples TRBV6-4 to TRBJ2-3; TRBD2 matches at 13 bases. CDR1 and CDR2 from the germline V gene are MRHNA and SNTAGT. There are 17 residues in the CDR3. Trimming cost V 11 bases and J 1 base; bases outside gene matches: 12. CDR3 in amino acids: CAATVTSGGGCTDTQYF. CDR3 sequence (DNA): TGTGCCGCCACAGTAACTAGCGGGGGGGGGTGCACAGATACGCAGTATTTT.

J is TRBJ2-5 and V is TRBV27, with 15 bases that match TRBD2. CDR1 and CDR2 (germline): MNHEY, SMNVEV (reference sequence). V gave up 7 bases and J gave up 5 bases; unmatched junction bases: 5. This CDR3 contains 15 residues. The CDR3 nucleotides read TGTGCCAGCAAGGGGACTAGCGGGAGGTGGGAGACCCAGTACTTC. It encodes CASKGTSGRWETQYF.

J is TRBJ1-2 and V is TRBV30; the match to TRBD1 covers 8 bases. This CDR3 comprises 11 residues. The junction had 2 bases not matched to a gene; V was cut back by 3 bases and J by 8 bases. Germline V lookup: CDR1 GTSNPN, CDR2 SVGIG (reference sequence). CDR3 protein: CAWRSGGGYTF. The CDR3, as DNA: TGTGCCTGGAGGTCAGGGGGCGGCTACACCTTC. Looking up the rest from reference TRBV30 and TRBJ1-2 gives the full variable domain: SQTIHQWPATLVQPVGSPLSLECTVEGTSNPNLYWYRQAAGRGLQLLFYSVGIGQISSEVPQNLSASRPQDRQFILSSKKLLLSDSGFYLCAWRSGGGYTFGSGTRLTVV.

CDR3 region: CASSQDDGTKTSKGSQYF. The CDR3, as DNA: TGCGCCAGCAGCCAAGATGACGGGACAAAGACGTCAAAGGGGTCCCAGTACTTC. The chain recombines TRBV4-1 with TRBJ2-5; tentatively, D is TRBD1 (6 bases). This CDR3 is 18 amino acids long. Trimming took 0 bases from V and 9 from J, leaving 26 bases between them. CDR1 is MGHRA and CDR2 is YSYEKL in the germline V gene.

The chain is built from TRBV6-1 and TRBJ1-2, with 7 bases fitting TRBD1. This CDR3 is built from 12 residues. CDR1 and CDR2 from the germline V gene are MNHNS and SASEGT. Trimming cost V 6 bases and J 13 bases; bases outside gene matches: 11. In DNA, the CDR3 is TGTGCCAGCAGCGATGACAGGGTATATGGCACCTTC. This encodes CASSDDRVYGTF.

This chain connects TRBV19 to TRBJ2-2; maybe TRBD1 (6 bases). Germline assignment: CDR1 LNHDA and CDR2 SQIVND (reference sequence). Trimming removed 2 bases at V and 4 bases at J, with 14 bases between. This CDR3 region has 16 residues. In nucleotides, the CDR3 is TGTGCCAGTAGTATAATACAGGGCAGGGTCACCGGGGAGCTGTTTTTT. It specifies CASSIIQGRVTGELFF.

This chain uses TRBV9 with TRBJ2-7; D uncertain. V shed 0 bases and J shed 0 bases, with 13 bases lying between them. CDR1 and CDR2 from the germline V gene are SGDLS and YYNGEE. There are 16 residues in the CDR3. CDR3: CASSVGGTASSYEQYF. As DNA, the CDR3 is TGTGCCAGCAGCGTAGGGGGTACAGCTAGCTCCTACGAGCAGTACTTC.

The chain links TRBV6-4 to TRBJ2-7; 8 bases align to TRBD2. CDR3 length: 15 amino acids. The germline V gene encodes CDR1 MRHNA and CDR2 SNTAGT. V was pared by 5 bases and J by 7 bases, with 13 bases of the junction left unmatched. CDR3 region: CASSWGRAGGWEQYF. The CDR3 DNA is TGTGCCAGCAGTTGGGGTAGGGCGGGAGGTTGGGAGCAGTACTTC.

V usage is TRBV28 and J usage is TRBJ2-3; TRBD2 agrees at 8 bases. With V trimmed by 10 bases and J by 7 bases, 10 bases remained unmatched. The CDR3 runs to 13 residues. Germline CDR1 reads MDHEN; CDR2 reads SYDVKM. CDR3 in DNA: TGTGCCACCAGGGGACTAGTACGCTATACGCAGTATTTT. Translated, it gives CATRGLVRYTQYF.

The chain joins TRBV29-1 to TRBJ2-6; D is unresolved. Germline V gene sequence: CDR1 SQVTM, CDR2 ANQGSEA. This CDR3 region has 15 residues. Trimming removed 1 base at V and 0 bases at J, with 7 bases between. The CDR3 spells CSVEGNSSGANVLTF. The CDR3 DNA reads as TGCAGCGTTGAAGGGAATAGCTCTGGGGCCAACGTCCTGACTTTC.

The chain links TRBV6-6 to TRBJ2-7; no reliable D call. The germline V and J ends were trimmed by 0 bases and 2 bases, with 11 bases remaining between them. Germline CDR1 reads MNHNY; CDR2 reads SVGAGI (reference sequence). CDR3 length: 15 amino acids. CDR3 region: CASSYSNSRPYEQYF. In DNA, the CDR3 is TGTGCCAGCAGTTACTCGAACAGCCGACCCTACGAGCAGTACTTC.

The genes are TRBV13 and TRBJ1-5; TRBD1 matches at 11 bases. Germline CDR1 is PRHDT and CDR2 is FYEKMQ (reference sequence). Trimming cost V 5 bases and J 1 base; bases outside gene matches: 4. CDR3 size: 16 residues. CDR3 sequence reads: CASSRTGGLSNQPQHF. The CDR3 bases are TGTGCCAGCAGCCGGACAGGGGGCTTGAGCAATCAGCCCCAGCATTTT.

The chain links TRBV14 to TRBJ2-7; TRBD2 is a possible D gene (6 bases). V was pared by 1 base and J by 0 bases, with 16 bases between. This CDR3 spans 17 amino acids. In germline, CDR1 is SGHDN, CDR2 FVKESK. CDR3 sequence reads: CASSQGRDPGPSYEQYF. CDR3 in DNA: TGTGCCAGCAGCCAAGGGCGGGATCCGGGGCCCTCCTACGAGCAGTACTTC.

On this clone itself: At one boundary the junction diverges from the germline segment, which might be a read error. The chain joins TRBV6-5 to TRBJ2-7, with TRBD1 identical over 9 bases. The germline gives CDR1 MNHEY, CDR2 SVGAGI. This CDR3 is built from 16 residues. The CDR3 protein is CASTYKTGGRSYEQYF. As DNA, the CDR3 is TGTGCCAGCACTTACAAGACAGGGGGGCGGAGCTACGAGCAGTACTTC.

The chain joins TRBV15 to TRBJ2-2; 7 bases are a match to TRBD2. The ends lost 1 base at V and 5 bases at J; junction bases unmatched: 7. CDR1 is LNHNV and CDR2 is YYDKDF in the germline V gene (reference sequence). This CDR3 region has 16 residues. The CDR3 loop reads CATSRATRLATGELFF. The DNA of the CDR3 is TGTGCCACCAGCAGAGCTACCCGACTAGCAACCGGGGAGCTGTTTTTT.

The J gene is TRBJ2-2, the V gene TRBV7-6, with D unresolved. CDR1 is SGHVS and CDR2 is FNYEAQ in the germline V gene. The CDR3 runs to 14 residues. Trimming pared 5 bases from V and 0 bases from J, leaving 7 bases between. DNA of the CDR3: TGTGCCAGCAGCATAGACCCGAACACCGGGGAGCTGTTTTTT. It specifies CASSIDPNTGELFF.